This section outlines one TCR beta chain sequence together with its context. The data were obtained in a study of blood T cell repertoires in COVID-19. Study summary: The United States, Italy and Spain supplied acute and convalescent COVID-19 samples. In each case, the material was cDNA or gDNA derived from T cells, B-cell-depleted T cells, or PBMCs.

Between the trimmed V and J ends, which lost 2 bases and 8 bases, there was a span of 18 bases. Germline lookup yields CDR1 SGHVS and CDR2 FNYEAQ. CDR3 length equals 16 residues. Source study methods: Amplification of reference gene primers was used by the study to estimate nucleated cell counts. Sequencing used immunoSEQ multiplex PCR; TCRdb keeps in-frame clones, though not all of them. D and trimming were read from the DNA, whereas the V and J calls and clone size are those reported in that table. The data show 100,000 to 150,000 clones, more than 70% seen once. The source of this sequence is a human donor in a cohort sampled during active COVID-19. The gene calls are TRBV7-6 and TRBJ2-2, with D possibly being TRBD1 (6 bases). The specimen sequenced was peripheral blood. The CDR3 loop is CASSLSWDINPGELFF. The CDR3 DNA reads TGTGCCAGCAGCTTAAGTTGGGACATCAACCCGGGGGAGCTGTTTTTT.